What follows are 30 T cell receptor beta chains derived from one specimen sequenced in a study of blood T cell repertoires in COVID-19. Here immunoSEQ multiplex PCR was the method, and the copy in TCRdb shows in-frame clones only, minus some. The sample yields 130,000 to 150,000 clones, about 92% seen once. Sequencing was done on a sample of peripheral blood. All receptors derive from a human donor in a cohort sampled during active COVID-19.

The chain couples TRBV30 to TRBJ2-1; D is perhaps TRBD1 (6 bases). This CDR3 contains 18 residues. Trimming removed 0 bases at V and 5 bases at J, with 23 bases between. Germline V gene data show CDR1 as GTSNPN and CDR2 as SVGIG (reference sequence). The CDR3 loop reads CAWSVGPLQGEGDNEQFF. CDR3 in DNA: TGTGCCTGGAGTGTCGGCCCCCTACAGGGAGAGGGTGACAATGAGCAGTTCTTC.

The chain is built from TRBV7-2 and TRBJ1-5; a weak D match, TRBD1 (5 bases). Germline V gene data show CDR1 as SGHTA and CDR2 as FQGNSA. V lost 1 base, J lost 6 bases, and 22 bases lay in between. This CDR3 is 18 amino acids long. CDR3 amino acids: CASSLVPPPLSQGQPQHF. CDR3 DNA sequence: TGTGCCAGCAGCTTAGTCCCCCCGCCCCTTTCCCAGGGTCAGCCCCAGCATTTT.

The chain recombines TRBV5-6 with TRBJ2-3; 9 nucleotides match TRBD2. This CDR3 has 17 amino acids. Trimming cost V 0 bases and J 4 bases; bases outside gene matches: 9. CDR1 and CDR2 (germline): SGHDT, YYEEEE. The CDR3 DNA is TGTGCCAGCAGCTTGGGTCCCCCCGTAGCGGGGGCAGATACGCAGTATTTT. It codes for CASSLGPPVAGADTQYF.

CDR3 in amino acids: CASSLGVAMNTEAFF. CDR3 in DNA: TGCGCCAGCAGCTTGGGGGTAGCAATGAACACTGAAGCTTTCTTT. The chain uses TRBV5-1 and TRBJ1-1; D is undetermined. CDR1 SGHRS and CDR2 YFSETQ come from the germline V gene. V was pared by 0 bases and J by 0 bases, with 9 bases between. This CDR3 contains 15 residues.

CDR3 bases: TGTGCCAGCAGCCAAGATATGGGGAGGCTGGCTTTCTTT. This sequence encodes CASSQDMGRLAFF. V is TRBV4-2 and J is TRBJ1-1; D ambiguous. CDR1 LGHNA and CDR2 YNFKEQ come from the germline V gene. This CDR3 has 13 amino acids. Trimming removed 0 bases from V and 11 bases from J, with 13 bases in between.

The chain couples TRBV2 to TRBJ1-5, with 8 positions matching TRBD1. Germline V lookup: CDR1 SNHLY, CDR2 FYNNEI. There are 14 residues in the CDR3. The trim removed 4 bases at V and 2 bases at J, leaving 1 base unmatched. CDR3 DNA sequence: TGTGCCAGCAGTGCACAGGGGGGCAATCAGCCCCAGCATTTT. As protein: CASSAQGGNQPQHF.

The chain employs TRBV4-1 and TRBJ2-5; 11 bases are a match to TRBD2. Germline CDR1 reads MGHRA; CDR2 reads YSYEKL. Germline trimming cut 5 bases from V and 11 bases from J; bases unmatched to any gene: 10. This CDR3 comprises 14 residues. The CDR3 spells CASSTSGGDDPQYF. DNA for the CDR3: TGCGCCAGCAGCACTAGCGGGGGTGACGATCCGCAGTACTTC.

This chain joins TRBV11-2 and TRBJ1-1; D gene uncertain. Germline lookup yields CDR1 SGHAT and CDR2 FQNNGV. V was cut by 2 bases and J by 0 bases, with 13 bases left in between. The CDR3 is 16 residues long. CDR3 DNA: TGTGCCAGCAGCTTATATTTCACAGCCATGAACACTGAAGCTTTCTTT. This encodes CASSLYFTAMNTEAFF.

The genes are TRBV9 and TRBJ1-4; 7 bases line up with TRBD1. CDR1 SGDLS and CDR2 YYNGEE come from the germline V gene. The CDR3 contains 15 residues. V gave up 3 bases and J gave up 4 bases; unmatched junction bases: 6. CDR3: CASSARQGDNEKLFF. The CDR3 DNA sequence: TGTGCCAGCAGCGCCCGACAGGGTGATAATGAAAAACTGTTTTTT. Supplemented by reference TRBV9 and TRBJ1-4, the full variable domain reads DSGVTQTPKHLITATGQRVTLRCSPRSGDLSVYWYQQSLDQGLQFLIQYYNGEERAKGNILERFSAQQFPDLHSELNLSSLELGDSALYFCASSARQGDNEKLFFGSGTQLSVL.

The gene calls are TRBV3-1 (or the pseudogene TRBV3-2) and TRBJ1-5, with 8 nucleotides matching TRBD1. Germline V gene sequence: CDR1 LGHDT, CDR2 YNNKEL (reference sequence). This CDR3 region has 15 residues. V was clipped by 5 bases and J by 2 bases; unmatched bases: 5. The CDR3 region has the DNA TGTGCCAGCAGCGTCAGGGGGCAGTGCAATCAGCCCCAGCATTTT. Translating it yields CASSVRGQCNQPQHF.

This CDR3 is CAIRGGTTDEQYF. CDR3 DNA sequence: TGTGCCATCAGGGGAGGGACTACGGACGAGCAGTACTTC. The gene calls are TRBV10-3 and TRBJ2-7; TRBD2 matches at 7 bases. Trimming took 6 bases from V and 5 from J; bases not matched to a gene: 7. Germline CDR1 reads ENHRY; CDR2 reads SYGVKD. The CDR3 has 13 residues.

The chain has TRBV19 and TRBJ1-2; 9 bases are a match to TRBD1. The CDR3 has 14 residues. Unmatched junction bases numbered 9, after V lost 6 bases and J lost 7 bases. The V gene's germline CDR1 is LNHDA and CDR2 SQIVND (reference sequence). The CDR3 DNA sequence: TGTGCCAGTAGGGGACAGGGATGGAGCTTTGGCTACACCTTC. Protein product: CASRGQGWSFGYTF.

V gene TRBV2 combines with J gene TRBJ1-4; weak D call: TRBD1 (6 bases). The germline V gene encodes CDR1 SNHLY and CDR2 FYNNEI. This CDR3 contains 13 residues. Trimming removed 8 bases from V and 5 bases from J, with 12 bases in between. The CDR3 region has the DNA TGTGCCAGCTCCCGGACAGTAAATGAAAAACTGTTTTTT. Protein: CASSRTVNEKLFF.

This chain uses TRBV29-1 with TRBJ2-1; D uncertain. Germline V lookup: CDR1 SQVTM, CDR2 ANQGSEA. V lost 4 bases and J lost 7, with 5 bases in between. The CDR3 contains 10 residues. This chain's CDR3 is CSVGGNEQFF. CDR3 DNA sequence: TGCAGCGTTGGAGGAAATGAGCAGTTCTTC.

The gene calls are TRBV7-2 and TRBJ1-2, with D hard to call. The length of the CDR3 is 13 residues. The V gene lost 5 bases and the J gene lost 3 bases, with 10 bases spanning the gap. In germline, CDR1 is SGHTA, CDR2 FQGNSA. CDR3 sequence: CASSARWDYGYTF. The CDR3 nucleotides read TGTGCCAGCAGCGCCAGGTGGGACTATGGCTACACCTTC.

This clone was seen a single time. The chain carries TRBV6-6 and TRBJ2-3; D uncertain. Germline lookup yields CDR1 MNHNY and CDR2 SVGAGI (reference sequence). The CDR3 has 16 residues. V dropped 2 bases and J dropped 0 bases, with 12 bases sitting between them. The CDR3 sequence: CASSYVRLLSTDTQYF. DNA for the CDR3: TGTGCCAGCAGTTACGTCAGGCTCCTTAGCACAGATACGCAGTATTTT.

This chain uses TRBV5-1 with TRBJ1-3; 10 nucleotides agree with TRBD1. The CDR3 loop spans 16 amino acids. Per germline, CDR1 SGHRS and CDR2 YFSETQ. The V gene end was trimmed by 4 bases and the J gene end by 1 base; junction bases not matched to a gene: 5. For the CDR3, the DNA is TGCGCCAGCAGCGATACGGGACAGGGGTCTGGAAACACCATATATTTT. Translating gives CASSDTGQGSGNTIYF.

J is TRBJ2-3 and V is TRBV7-3; D not resolved. Germline CDR1 is SGHTA and CDR2 is FQGTGA. There are 15 residues in the CDR3. V was shortened by 0 bases and J by 3 bases, with 10 bases between the two germline ends. The CDR3 protein is CASSLTGFWTDTQYF. The CDR3 nucleotides read TGTGCCAGCAGCTTAACCGGGTTCTGGACAGATACGCAGTATTTT.

This CDR3 is CASSFLGGPPNYGYTF. The CDR3 nucleotides are TGTGCCAGCAGTTTCCTGGGGGGGCCCCCTAACTATGGCTACACCTTC. The chain couples TRBV27 to TRBJ1-2; possible D gene TRBD1, 6 bases. The CDR3 extends over 16 amino acids. V lost 3 bases to trimming and J lost 0 bases, with 14 bases between them. Germline values: CDR1 MNHEY, CDR2 SMNVEV (reference sequence).

This clone has a count of ten or more. The rearrangement links TRBV7-2 to TRBJ2-3, with 8 bases lining up with TRBD1. Germline V gene lookup returns CDR1 SGHTA and CDR2 FQGNSA. With 1 base clipped from V and 5 bases from J, the junction kept 8 bases outside the gene matches. The CDR3 runs to 16 residues. CDR3 in amino acids: CASSLGGRGLGDTQYF. The CDR3, as DNA: TGTGCCAGCAGCTTAGGAGGCAGGGGGCTGGGAGATACGCAGTATTTT.

The chain joins TRBV2 to TRBJ1-1; weak D call: TRBD1 (5 bases). The CDR3 runs to 14 residues. The germline gives CDR1 SNHLY, CDR2 FYNNEI. Trimming removed 8 bases from V and 1 base from J, with 14 bases in between. Here the CDR3 reads CASSQDTGNTEAFF. In DNA form, the CDR3 reads TGTGCCAGCTCGCAGGACACGGGGAACACTGAAGCTTTCTTT. The full variable domain, completed using reference TRBV2 and TRBJ1-1, is EPEVTQTPSHQVTQMGQEVILRCVPISNHLYFYWYRQILGQKVEFLVSFYNNEISEKSEIFDDQFSVERPDGSNFTLKIRSTKLEDSAMYFCASSQDTGNTEAFFGQGTRLTVV.

V gene TRBV5-1 combines with J gene TRBJ2-3; 9 bases map to TRBD2. V lost 4 bases and J lost 0; bases outside the gene matches: 12. This CDR3 is built from 18 residues. In germline, CDR1 is SGHRS, CDR2 YFSETQ. The CDR3 is CASSTPTGAGGSTDTQYF. The DNA of the CDR3 is TGCGCCAGCAGCACACCGACAGGAGCGGGGGGAAGCACAGATACGCAGTATTTT.

The V call is TRBV7-3, the J call TRBJ2-1; D unclear. CDR1 SGHTA and CDR2 FQGTGA come from the germline V gene. V was shortened by 0 bases and J by 10 bases, with 13 bases between the two germline ends. The CDR3 is 14 amino acids. The CDR3 DNA is TGTGCCAGCAGCTTAACACACGGCGGTGGGGAGCAGTTCTTC. It encodes CASSLTHGGGEQFF.

The chain recombines TRBV4-2 with TRBJ2-7, with unresolved D. The CDR3 sequence is 14 residues long. Germline CDR1 LGHNA, CDR2 YNFKEQ. With 0 bases removed from V and 3 bases from J, the gap between germline ends came to 9 bases. CDR3 DNA sequence: TGTGCCAGCAGCCAAGATTTGGCCCTCTACGAGCAGTACTTC. Translating it yields CASSQDLALYEQYF.

The rearrangement joins TRBV13 to TRBJ2-3; 11 bases agree with TRBD2. The CDR3 covers 16 residues. Germline trimming cut 4 bases from V and 2 bases from J; bases unmatched to any gene: 5. CDR1 and CDR2 from the germline V gene are PRHDT and FYEKMQ (reference sequence). Here the CDR3 DNA reads TGTGCCAGCAGCTCGTCTAGCGGGGGGATCACAGATACGCAGTATTTT. It is translated as CASSSSSGGITDTQYF.

The chain employs TRBV7-8 and TRBJ2-3, with TRBD2 matching 12 bases. V dropped 2 bases and J dropped 7; count of bases not matched to a gene: 4. In germline, CDR1 is SGHVS, CDR2 FQNEAQ. The CDR3 runs 15 residues. The CDR3 here is CASSLLAGGLYTQYF. The CDR3 coding sequence is TGTGCCAGCAGCTTACTAGCGGGGGGGCTCTATACGCAGTATTTT.

The genes are TRBV3-1 (or the pseudogene TRBV3-2) and TRBJ2-2; TRBD2 aligns across 10 bases. CDR1 LGHDT and CDR2 YNNKEL come from the germline V gene (reference sequence). The J segment lost 1 base and the V segment lost 1 base, leaving 9 bases of the junction unmatched. The CDR3 runs to 19 residues. CDR3 loop: CASSQVRLAGAKNTGELFF. For the CDR3, the DNA is TGTGCCAGCAGCCAAGTCAGGCTAGCGGGGGCAAAGAACACCGGGGAGCTGTTTTTT.

The rearrangement links TRBV19 to TRBJ1-1; TRBD1 is a possible D gene (6 bases). V lost 3 bases to trimming and J lost 6 bases, with 17 bases between them. CDR1 and CDR2 from the germline V gene are LNHDA and SQIVND (reference sequence). The CDR3 has 15 residues. CDR3 bases: TGTGCCAGTAGTATCCCCGAACAGGGTTGGGCTGAAGCTTTCTTT. It yields the protein CASSIPEQGWAEAFF.

This clone was seen only once. The chain carries TRBV19 and TRBJ1-5; D remains ambiguous. CDR1 LNHDA and CDR2 SQIVND come from the germline V gene (reference sequence). The CDR3 is made up of 14 amino acids. The germline V and J ends were trimmed by 3 bases and 4 bases, with 10 bases remaining between them. DNA of the CDR3: TGTGCCAGTAGTATCCGGCGGGGTAATCAGCCCCAGCATTTT. The encoded protein is CASSIRRGNQPQHF. Full variable domain (remainder filled in from reference TRBV19 and TRBJ1-5): DGGITQSPKYLFRKEGQNVTLSCEQNLNHDAMYWYRQDPGQGLRLIYYSQIVNDFQKGDIAEGYSVSREKKESFPLTVTSAQKNPTAFYLCASSIRRGNQPQHFGDGTRLSIL.

V gene TRBV9 combines with J gene TRBJ1-3, with D unclear. The CDR3 is 15 residues long. In germline, CDR1 is SGDLS, CDR2 YYNGEE. The V end was cut by 4 bases, the J end by 2 bases, with 13 bases between. The CDR3 loop reads CASSLRTGAGNTIYF. CDR3 DNA sequence: TGTGCCAGCAGCCTAAGGACTGGGGCTGGAAACACCATATATTTT.